Below, 22 T cell receptor beta chains from the same sample are listed, as sequenced in a study of blood T cell repertoires in COVID-19. Assay used: immunoSEQ multiplex PCR; TCRdb lists only in-frame clones, some missing. The sample records about 120,000 clones, roughly four fifths being singletons. Input material: peripheral blood. These receptors came from a human donor in a cohort sampled during active COVID-19.

This clone was picked up a small number of times. The V gene is TRBV7-6, the J gene TRBJ1-1; D gene ambiguous. CDR1 and CDR2 (germline): SGHVS, FNYEAQ. Deletions cut 1 base from V and 7 bases from J, with 13 bases between. There are 14 residues in the CDR3. The CDR3 DNA is TGTGCCAGCAGCTTAGGAAGAGTAGAAAATGAAGCTTTCTTT. Amino acid sequence: CASSLGRVENEAFF. The whole variable domain, filled in from reference TRBV7-6 and TRBJ1-1, reads GAGVSQSPRYKVTKRGQDVALRCDPISGHVSLYWYRQALGQGPEFLTYFNYEAQQDKSGLPNDRFSAERPEGSISTLTIQRTEQRDSAMYRCASSLGRVENEAFFGQGTRLTVV.

The chain combines TRBV6-5 with TRBJ2-1, with D perhaps matching TRBD2 (5 bases). Germline V lookup: CDR1 MNHEY, CDR2 SVGAGI. CDR3 length: 13 amino acids. Trimming shortened V by 6 bases and J by 5 bases, and 11 bases separated the two germline ends. The CDR3 DNA is TGTGCCAGCAGGCCCCGGACTGACAATGAGCAGTTCTTC. Encoded protein: CASRPRTDNEQFF.

The rearrangement uses TRBV5-1 and TRBJ1-5; D might be TRBD1 (6 bases). Germline values: CDR1 SGHRS, CDR2 YFSETQ. The CDR3 sequence is 14 residues long. Trimming cost V 2 bases and J 2 bases, with 8 bases left between them. The CDR3 here is CASSLQGGNQPQHF. The DNA of the CDR3 is TGCGCCAGCAGCTTACAGGGTGGCAATCAGCCCCAGCATTTT.

The rearrangement links TRBV18 to TRBJ2-2, with 9 bases matching TRBD1. V trimming: 3 bases; J trimming: 4 bases; junction bases outside the gene matches: 3. The CDR3 covers 15 residues. Germline V gives CDR1 KGHSH, CDR2 LQKENI. The DNA for the CDR3 is TGTGCCAGCTCACCCACAGGGGGCATCACCGGGGAGCTGTTTTTT. Protein sequence: CASSPTGGITGELFF.

This clone has a single count. The rearrangement uses TRBV19 and TRBJ1-3, with TRBD1 matching 7 bases. The CDR3 sequence is 16 residues long. The V and J ends lost 5 bases and 0 bases, in that order; junction bases with no gene match: 7. Germline V gene data show CDR1 as LNHDA and CDR2 as SQIVND (reference sequence). The CDR3 loop reads CASSGRGVFSGNTIYF. DNA for the CDR3: TGTGCCAGTAGTGGCAGGGGGGTCTTCTCTGGAAACACCATATATTTT.

This clone came up a few times. The chain joins TRBV9 to TRBJ1-6; D is possibly TRBD1 (5 bases). Looked up from germline, CDR1 is SGDLS and CDR2 is YYNGEE. Trimming left V 7 bases short and J 8 bases short, with 10 bases between. CDR3 length: 12 residues. The CDR3 loop is CASHRRDSPLHF. CDR3 DNA sequence: TGTGCCAGCCACAGGAGGGATTCACCCCTCCACTTT. Together with reference TRBV9 and TRBJ1-6, the CDR3 gives the full variable domain: DSGVTQTPKHLITATGQRVTLRCSPRSGDLSVYWYQQSLDQGLQFLIQYYNGEERAKGNILERFSAQQFPDLHSELNLSSLELGDSALYFCASHRRDSPLHFGNGTRLTVT.

In this sample, this clone turned up once. The junction differs from germline at one of its ends, possibly a read error. The chain links TRBV3-1 (or the pseudogene TRBV3-2) to TRBJ1-4; TRBD1 matches at 7 bases. This CDR3 is 16 amino acids long. The germline V gene has CDR1 LGHDT and CDR2 YNNKEL (reference sequence). CDR3 DNA: TGTGCCAGCAGCCAAGGAGGGACAGCAACTAATGAAAAGCTGTTTTTT. It codes for CASSQGGTATNEKLFF.

The genes are TRBV5-1 and TRBJ2-2; a possible D gene is TRBD2 (5 bases). Trimming took 0 bases from V and 6 from J, leaving 12 bases between them. The germline V gene encodes CDR1 SGHRS and CDR2 YFSETQ. The CDR3 length is 15 residues. The chain's CDR3 is CASSLEGEMAGELFF. The CDR3 DNA sequence: TGCGCCAGCAGCTTGGAGGGAGAAATGGCCGGGGAGCTGTTTTTT.

This sequence joins TRBV24-1 and TRBJ2-1; TRBD1 aligns across 7 bases. The CDR3 length is 16 residues. CDR1 and CDR2 (germline): KGHDR, SFDVKD. Trimming cost V 5 bases and J 8 bases; bases outside gene matches: 14. The CDR3 loop reads CATSGGWDSPSDEQFF. CDR3 sequence (DNA): TGTGCCACCAGTGGAGGGTGGGACAGCCCTTCGGATGAGCAGTTCTTC.

This clone has only one observation. CDR3 protein: CASSIEQNTGELFF. The CDR3 DNA reads as TGTGCCAGTAGTATAGAACAGAACACCGGGGAGCTGTTTTTT. This sequence joins TRBV19 and TRBJ2-2; D gene unclear. This CDR3 comprises 14 residues. The V gene lost 0 bases and the J gene lost 1 base, with 3 bases spanning the gap. CDR1 is LNHDA, CDR2 SQIVND, per germline (reference sequence).

This clone was found a few times. The rearrangement links TRBV24-1 to TRBJ2-5; the D is unclear. The CDR3 runs to 12 residues. The V gene's germline CDR1 is KGHDR and CDR2 SFDVKD. Trimming took 4 bases from V and 3 from J, leaving 5 bases between them. Here the CDR3 reads CATSDSEETQYF. DNA of the CDR3: TGTGCCACCAGTGACTCGGAAGAGACCCAGTACTTC.

The V and J genes are TRBV6-1 and TRBJ2-3; D is uncertain. V shed 4 bases and J shed 2 bases, with 16 bases lying between them. The germline gives CDR1 MNHNS, CDR2 SASEGT. This CDR3 region has 16 residues. CDR3 DNA: TGTGCCAGCAGTGCTTTTTCTGCCCAACTCACAGATACGCAGTATTTT. Protein sequence: CASSAFSAQLTDTQYF.

This CDR3 reads CSVEDQQGGNTIYF. CDR3 DNA: TGCAGCGTTGAAGATCAACAGGGAGGAAACACCATATATTTT. The chain combines TRBV29-1 with TRBJ1-3, with D possibly being TRBD1 (6 bases). V was pared by 0 bases and J by 4 bases, with 10 bases between. The V gene's germline CDR1 is SQVTM and CDR2 ANQGSEA. The CDR3 spans 14 residues. The whole variable domain, filled in from reference TRBV29-1 and TRBJ1-3, reads SAVISQKPSRDICQRGTSLTIQCQVDSQVTMMFWYRQQPGQSLTLIATANQGSEATYESGFVIDKFPISRPNLTFSTLTVSNMSPEDSSIYLCSVEDQQGGNTIYFGEGSWLTVV.

This CDR3 is CASSVSGTGSYEQYF. The CDR3 DNA follows: TGTGCCAGCAGCGTCTCCGGGACAGGCTCTTACGAGCAGTACTTC. The chain recombines TRBV9 with TRBJ2-7; TRBD1 matches 8 bases. CDR3 length: 15 amino acids. Germline V gene lookup returns CDR1 SGDLS and CDR2 YYNGEE. V was pared by 2 bases and J by 4 bases, with 8 bases of the junction left unmatched.

This sequence joins TRBV12-3 or TRBV12-4 and TRBJ2-7; D is possibly TRBD2 (5 bases). This CDR3 is built from 12 residues. V was pared by 8 bases and J by 0 bases, with 8 bases between. CDR3 amino acids: CASGGFSYEQYF. The DNA for the CDR3 is TGTGCCAGCGGAGGATTCTCCTACGAGCAGTACTTC.

The J gene is TRBJ1-1, the V gene TRBV7-9; the D gene is possibly TRBD1 (5 bases). From germline, CDR1 is SEHNR and CDR2 FQNEAQ (reference sequence). V lost 4 bases to trimming and J lost 11 bases, with 17 bases between them. The CDR3 consists of 13 residues. The CDR3 DNA reads as TGTGCCAGCAGCTCCGAGACAGCCCGCGGCGCTTTCTTT. Translated: CASSSETARGAFF.

The rearrangement joins TRBV5-5 to TRBJ1-6; perhaps TRBD1 as D (5 bases). Germline values: CDR1 SGHKS, CDR2 YYEKEE (reference sequence). The CDR3 loop spans 13 amino acids. Trimming left V 2 bases short and J 9 bases short, with 9 bases between. CDR3 residues: CASSLQESSPLHF. In DNA, the CDR3 is TGTGCCAGCAGCTTACAGGAAAGTTCACCCCTCCACTTT.

The chain has TRBV19 and TRBJ1-1, with D unclear. V was clipped by 5 bases and J by 3 bases, with 10 bases between them. Per the germline V gene, CDR1 is LNHDA and CDR2 is SQIVND (reference sequence). The CDR3 length is 13 residues. The CDR3 nucleotides are TGTGCCAGTAGTTTTGTGGGAGACACTGAAGCTTTCTTT. Amino acids: CASSFVGDTEAFF.

The chain employs TRBV5-1 and TRBJ2-7; TRBD2 agrees at 13 bases. The CDR3 consists of 15 residues. After removal of 4 bases from V and 4 bases from J, the junction contained 5 bases not matched to a gene. The V gene's germline CDR1 is SGHRS and CDR2 YFSETQ. The CDR3: CASSVTSGGPYEQYF. The DNA for the CDR3 is TGCGCCAGCAGCGTGACTAGCGGGGGGCCGTACGAGCAGTACTTC. Complete variable domain (other parts from reference TRBV5-1 and TRBJ2-7): KAGVTQTPRYLIKTRGQQVTLSCSPISGHRSVSWYQQTPGQGLQFLFEYFSETQRNKGNFPGRFSGRQFSNSRSEMNVSTLELGDSALYLCASSVTSGGPYEQYFGPGTRLTVT.

The chain has TRBV6-5 and TRBJ1-5; D ambiguous. This CDR3 comprises 14 residues. Trimming left V 6 bases short and J 8 bases short, with 17 bases between. Germline CDR1 MNHEY, CDR2 SVGAGI. CDR3 region: CASSQRGRQEPQHF. CDR3 sequence (DNA): TGTGCCAGCAGCCAGAGAGGGAGGCAGGAGCCCCAGCATTTT.

V and J are TRBV6-2 or TRBV6-3 and TRBJ1-1; D may be TRBD1 (5 bases). The V end was cut by 5 bases, the J end by 1 base, with 8 bases between. CDR3 length: 13 residues. Germline V gives CDR1 MNHEY, CDR2 SVGEGT. The CDR3 nucleotides are TGTGCCAGCAGTGGGGACTGGAACACTGAAGCTTTCTTT. Protein product: CASSGDWNTEAFF.

The V gene is TRBV7-2, the J gene TRBJ2-4; perhaps TRBD1 as D (6 bases). V was cut by 4 bases and J by 7 bases, with 14 bases left in between. The CDR3 extends over 14 amino acids. CDR1 and CDR2 (germline): SGHTA, FQGNSA. CDR3 protein: CASSYREGKNIQYF. The CDR3 region has the DNA TGTGCCAGCAGCTACAGGGAAGGGAAGAACATTCAGTACTTC.